The 10 T cell receptor beta chains given below trace back to one sample, sequenced in a study of Tregs in tolerant kidney transplant recipients. Profiled with immunoSEQ multiplex PCR; TCRdb holds only in-frame clones, not every one. The sample table includes about 30,000 clones. This material consisted of CD8+ T cells from blood, taken before the transplant. The receptors were sampled from a human donor who received a combined kidney and bone marrow transplant.

This chain's CDR3 is CASSDGPQYEQYF. CDR3 DNA (partial): TGTGCCAGCAGTGATGGCCCGCAATACGAG. The chain couples TRBV6-1 to TRBJ2-7, with D unresolved. The observed sequence ends 3 residues before the CDR3 terminus, with the missing tail filled in from the germline J gene. V was trimmed by 3 bases and J by 4 bases, leaving 10 bases between them. There are 13 residues in the CDR3. Germline assignment: CDR1 MNHNS and CDR2 SASEGT.

This clone counts as medium-sized by frequency. The CDR3 extends 3 residues past the end of the read, so its final part is completed from the germline J gene. The V gene is TRBV29-1, the J gene TRBJ2-5; 7 nucleotides match TRBD2. Germline V lookup: CDR1 SQVTM, CDR2 ANQGSEA. The CDR3 extends over 14 amino acids. Trimming took 1 base from V and 2 from J; bases not matched to a gene: 4. The part of the CDR3 DNA that was read is TGCAGCGTTGAAGCTACTAGCGAACAAGAGACC. Amino acids: CSVEATSEQET. The whole CDR3 is CSVEATSEQETQYF.

As concerns this clone: The observed sequence ends 3 residues before the CDR3 terminus, with the missing tail filled in from the germline J gene. The chain couples TRBV6-1 to TRBJ2-7; 12 bases agree with TRBD2. Germline V gene data show CDR1 as MNHNS and CDR2 as SASEGT. This CDR3 is 19 amino acids long. After removal of 0 bases from V and 2 bases from J, the junction contained 11 bases not matched to a gene. CDR3 sequence reads: CASSEALEEWTSGAYEQYF. CDR3 DNA, as far as it was read: TGTGCCAGCAGTGAAGCGCTAGAGGAATGGACTAGCGGGGCCTACGAG.

Regarding this clone: The read falls 3 residues short of the CDR3 end, and the missing part is taken from the germline J gene. This chain uses TRBV7-8 with TRBJ2-1; tentatively, D is TRBD1 or TRBD2 (5 bases each). The CDR3 runs 12 residues. V lost 1 base, J lost 9 bases, and 7 bases lay in between. Germline-derived CDR1 and CDR2 are SGHVS and FQNEAQ. The CDR3 region is CASSLVRGEQFF. The sequenced CDR3 bases are TGTGCCAGCAGCTTAGTGAGGGGTGAG.

Note on this clone: The read ends 3 residues before the CDR3 terminus; that terminus is restored from the germline J gene. This chain connects TRBV4-2 to TRBJ1-1; D uncertain. Germline V gene data show CDR1 as LGHNA and CDR2 as YNFKEQ. V dropped 1 base and J dropped 6 bases, with 9 bases sitting between them. This CDR3 is built from 13 residues. CDR3 sequence: CASSQGAAPEAFF. CDR3 DNA, as far as it was read: TGTGCCAGCAGCCAAGGGGCAGCCCCTGAA.

Concerning this clone: The read comes to an end 3 residues before the CDR3 does, leaving the germline J gene to fill in the end. This chain links TRBV29-1 with TRBJ2-2; 7 bases line up with TRBD1. The CDR3 contains 16 residues. With 0 bases clipped from V and 7 bases from J, the junction kept 11 bases outside the gene matches. CDR1 is SQVTM, CDR2 ANQGSEA, per germline. The covered CDR3 bases are TGCAGCGTTGAAGATCCTATAACAGGGGATATCGGGGAG. Translating it yields CSVEDPITGDIGE. In full, the CDR3 is CSVEDPITGDIGELFF.

About this clone: Sequencing ends 3 residues short of the CDR3 end; the germline J gene provides the rest. The rearrangement links TRBV7-9 to TRBJ2-7; 9 bases fit TRBD2. Germline V gene lookup returns CDR1 SEHNR and CDR2 FQNEAQ (reference sequence). With V trimmed by 3 bases and J by 5 bases, 5 bases remained unmatched. The CDR3 has 14 amino acids. The chain's CDR3 is CASSFSGSSHEQYF. CDR3 DNA, as far as it was read: TGTGCCAGCAGCTTTAGCGGGAGCAGCCACGAG.

On this clone: Read data end 3 residues before the CDR3 end; the end is taken from the germline J gene. V and J are TRBV19 and TRBJ2-1; D not certain. Trimming removed 4 bases at V and 0 bases at J, with 4 bases between. Germline assignment: CDR1 LNHDA and CDR2 SQIVND (reference sequence). This CDR3 is 13 amino acids long. The CDR3 is CASSSASYNEQFF. The DNA read from the CDR3 is TGTGCCAGTAGTAGCGCCTCCTACAATGAG.

As regards this clone: The read ends 3 residues shy of where the CDR3 ends; the end is completed using the germline J gene. The rearrangement uses TRBV2 and TRBJ2-7; 7 bases match TRBD2. CDR3 size: 13 residues. Looked up from germline, CDR1 is SNHLY and CDR2 is FYNNEI. V dropped 3 bases and J dropped 5; count of bases not matched to a gene: 4. The sequenced part of the CDR3 DNA is TGTGCCAGCAGTGACATCGGGGGGAACGAG. This sequence encodes CASSDIGGNE. The whole CDR3 protein reads CASSDIGGNEQYF. The full variable domain, its missing parts supplied by reference TRBV2 and TRBJ2-7, is EPEVTQTPSHQVTQMGQEVILRCVPISNHLYFYWYRQILGQKVEFLVSFYNNEISEKSEIFDDQFSVERPDGSNFTLKIRSTKLEDSAMYFCASSDIGGNEQYFGPGTRLTVT.

With regard to this clone: The read finishes 3 residues shy of the CDR3 end, and the germline J gene is used to complete it. This chain connects TRBV6-2 or TRBV6-3 to TRBJ2-1; TRBD2 aligns across 10 bases. The CDR3 is made up of 16 amino acids. The germline gives CDR1 MNHEY, CDR2 SVGEGT. The J segment lost 4 bases and the V segment lost 6 bases, leaving 9 bases of the junction unmatched. The sequenced CDR3 bases are TGTGCCAGCAGGGGTGGACTAGCGGTGACATACAATGAG. Amino acids: CASRGGLAVTYNE. The CDR3 reads in full as CASRGGLAVTYNEQFF.